These 32 T cell receptor beta chains came from one sample sequenced in a study of spatial heterogeneity in lung cancer. Study-level results: Tumor mutation counts were tracked by expanded intratumoral alpha and beta TCR counts.

Each CDR3 protein gets one entry after TCRdb re-called the 5' RACE reads with MiXCR. The repertoire holds about 19,000 distinct CDR3 sequences, with approximately 9.5% as singletons. Time point reported: sample taken at primary tumor resection. Antigens for these TCRs are unknown. The sequenced sample was lung tumor tissue, obtained at surgery. These receptors all come from a female donor with early-stage non-small cell lung cancer.

Comments on this clonotype: Since it is a stray read in a library aimed at alpha chains, this beta chain has a size that is not meaningful. The chain combines TRBV30 with TRBJ1-3; no clear D. The V and J ends lost 0 bases and 5 bases respectively, with 17 bases between them. The CDR3 is 16 residues long. From germline, CDR1 is GTSNPN and CDR2 SVGIG (reference sequence). The CDR3 spells CAWSVRGSIRRNTIYF. CDR3 nucleotide sequence: TGTGCCTGGAGTGTACGGGGATCTATCAGGAGAAACACCATATATTTT.

A note on this clonotype: This beta chain is a stray read from a library made for alpha chains; its abundance is not meaningful. The V and J genes are TRBV19 and TRBJ2-2; TRBD1 might be the D (6 bases). CDR1 is LNHDA and CDR2 is SQIVND in the germline V gene (reference sequence). V lost 5 bases to trimming and J lost 1 base, with 11 bases between them. This CDR3 has 15 residues. CDR3 sequence (DNA): TGTGCCAGTAGTTATTCGACAGGGAACACCGGGGAGCTGTTTTTT. Protein: CASSYSTGNTGELFF.

This clonotype was found many times. Since it is a stray read in a library aimed at alpha chains, this beta chain has a size that is not meaningful. The rearrangement links TRBV30 to TRBJ1-5; D gene unclear. V was clipped by 1 base and J by 0 bases, with 7 bases between them. CDR1 GTSNPN and CDR2 SVGIG come from the germline V gene (reference sequence). The CDR3 is made up of 14 amino acids. CDR3 coding DNA: TGTGCCTGGAGTGAAGGGAATAGCAATCAGCCCCAGCATTTT. Translating gives CAWSEGNSNQPQHF.

A remark on this clonotype: Being off target in a library aimed at alpha chains, this beta chain has a size of little meaning. This chain uses TRBV7-2 with TRBJ2-2; TRBD1 agrees at 9 bases. CDR1 SGHTA and CDR2 FQGNSA come from the germline V gene. The CDR3 runs to 15 residues. With 6 bases clipped from V and 4 bases from J, the junction kept 6 bases outside the gene matches. CDR3 bases: TGTGCCAGCAGTTCGGACAGGGGAGGCACCGGGGAGCTGTTTTTT. As protein: CASSSDRGGTGELFF.

This clonotype was detected many times. This beta chain is off target for a library built for alpha chains, so its abundance means little. This chain uses TRBV28 with TRBJ2-2, with no clear D. Trimming left V 9 bases short and J 0 bases short, with 14 bases between. CDR3 length: 15 residues. Per germline, CDR1 MDHEN and CDR2 SYDVKM. The CDR3 protein is CASNRQLSNTGELFF. For the CDR3, the DNA is TGTGCCAGTAATCGACAACTATCGAACACCGGGGAGCTGTTTTTT.

This clonotype was observed a handful of times. Because the library targeted alpha chains, this beta chain is an off-target read whose size means little. The V gene is TRBV30, the J gene TRBJ2-6; no reliable D call. The CDR3 spans 15 residues. Germline CDR1 and CDR2: GTSNPN and SVGIG (reference sequence). The V end was cut by 2 bases, the J end by 4 bases, with 12 bases between. CDR3 in amino acids: CAWSRTAVGANVLTF. The CDR3 DNA reads TGTGCCTGGAGTCGAACGGCAGTCGGGGCCAACGTCCTGACTTTC.

This clonotype was observed at least ten times. The size of this beta chain means little, since it is a stray read in a library made for alpha chains. The chain joins TRBV5-1 to TRBJ1-1; D is perhaps TRBD1 (6 bases). CDR1 and CDR2 from the germline V gene are SGHRS and YFSETQ. The CDR3 spans 15 residues. V lost 4 bases and J 1 base, leaving 14 bases between the germline ends. This CDR3 is CASSGTGTPNTEAFF. The CDR3 nucleotides are TGCGCCAGCAGCGGGACCGGGACACCGAACACTGAAGCTTTCTTT.

This clonotype was seen many times. Found in a library prepared for alpha chains, this beta chain is an off-target read, and its abundance has little meaning. The CDR3 DNA reads as TGCAGTGCTTGGGACCAAGAGACCCAGTACTTC. This translates into CSAWDQETQYF. The chain recombines TRBV20-1 with TRBJ2-5; no clear D. Germline CDR1 DFQATT, CDR2 SNEGSKA (reference sequence). The CDR3 covers 11 residues. Trimming removed 5 bases at V and 0 bases at J, with 4 bases between.

As to this clonotype: This beta chain slipped into a library made for alpha chains as a stray read, so its size is not meaningful. The chain uses TRBV7-2 and TRBJ2-7, with 10 bases that match TRBD1. V was clipped by 0 bases and J by 5 bases; unmatched bases: 4. The germline V gene has CDR1 SGHTA and CDR2 FQGNSA. The CDR3 has 15 amino acids. CDR3 bases: TGTGCCAGCAGCTTAGCGGGACAGGGGATCCACGAGCAGTACTTC. Encoded protein: CASSLAGQGIHEQYF.

This clonotype rates as medium-sized. This beta chain slipped into a library made for alpha chains as a stray read, so its size is not meaningful. J is TRBJ1-3 and V is TRBV3-1; 7 bases are shared with TRBD1. CDR1 LGHDT and CDR2 YNNKEL come from the germline V gene (reference sequence). This CDR3 is 15 amino acids long. V was pared by 4 bases and J by 2 bases, with 5 bases of the junction left unmatched. In nucleotides, the CDR3 is TGTGCCAGCAGCCGGCAGACAGGGACTGGAAACACCATATATTTT. Translation gives CASSRQTGTGNTIYF.

Notes on this clonotype: Little can be read into the size of this beta chain, an off-target read in a library designed for alpha chains. The chain uses TRBV3-1 and TRBJ1-5; 11 bases fit TRBD1. CDR1 is LGHDT and CDR2 is YNNKEL in the germline V gene (reference sequence). J gave up 6 bases and V 4 bases, and 5 bases lay outside the gene matches. This CDR3 region has 15 residues. The CDR3 DNA follows: TGTGCCAGCAGCCCTCCGGGACAGGGGGGTCAGCCCCAGCATTTT. Its translation is CASSPPGQGGQPQHF.

With respect to this clonotype: For a library built for alpha chains, this beta chain is a stray read; little rests on its size. V usage is TRBV29-1 and J usage is TRBJ1-1; 7 bases fit TRBD1. The germline gives CDR1 SQVTM, CDR2 ANQGSEA. There are 13 residues in the CDR3. The V gene end was trimmed by 7 bases and the J gene end by 0 bases; junction bases not matched to a gene: 5. Here the CDR3 reads CSGQGSMNTEAFF. The CDR3 DNA sequence: TGCAGCGGACAGGGCTCCATGAACACTGAAGCTTTCTTT.

On this clonotype itself: As an off-target read in a library built for alpha chains, this beta chain has a frequency of little significance. V gene TRBV20-1 combines with J gene TRBJ2-1, with no clear D. V lost 0 bases and J lost 8, with 5 bases in between. Germline CDR1 and CDR2: DFQATT and SNEGSKA (reference sequence). The CDR3 runs 11 residues. The CDR3 DNA sequence: TGCAGTGCTAGAGATCTGTATGAGCAGTTCTTC. It is translated as CSARDLYEQFF.

This clonotype was detected ten times or more. This beta chain lies outside the target of a library built for alpha chains; its clone size means little. The chain employs TRBV2 and TRBJ1-4; D ambiguous. Germline V CDR1 and CDR2: SNHLY, FYNNEI. Deletions cut 5 bases from V and 8 bases from J, with 12 bases between. The CDR3 consists of 13 residues. CDR3: CASSQKNGEKLFF. In nucleotides, the CDR3 is TGTGCCAGCAGTCAAAAAAACGGCGAAAAACTGTTTTTT. Combining the CDR3 with reference TRBV2 and TRBJ1-4 gives the whole variable domain EPEVTQTPSHQVTQMGQEVILRCVPISNHLYFYWYRQILGQKVEFLVSFYNNEISEKSEIFDDQFSVERPDGSNFTLKIRSTKLEDSAMYFCASSQKNGEKLFFGSGTQLSVL.

In its sample, this clonotype was seen a few times. This beta chain came through as a stray read in a library set up for alpha chains, and its size says little. The chain is built from TRBV6-4 and TRBJ2-2; 9 nucleotides line up with TRBD1. V lost 4 bases to trimming and J lost 3 bases; unmatched junction nucleotides: 0. Germline values: CDR1 MRHNA, CDR2 SNTAGT. The CDR3 loop spans 14 amino acids. In DNA, the CDR3 is TGTGCCAGCAGTGGGACAGGGGACACCGGGGAGCTGTTTTTT. Translated: CASSGTGDTGELFF.

This clonotype was seen a handful of times. This beta chain is an unintended read in a library built for alpha chains; its size means little. The chain couples TRBV7-3 to TRBJ2-3; no reliable D call. Germline V gene data show CDR1 as SGHTA and CDR2 as FQGTGA. Between the trimmed V and J ends, which lost 1 base and 2 bases, there was a span of 7 bases. CDR3 length equals 14 residues. This CDR3 is CASSLKGYTDTQYF. CDR3 coding DNA: TGTGCCAGCAGCTTAAAAGGCTACACAGATACGCAGTATTTT. Together with reference TRBV7-3 and TRBJ2-3, the CDR3 gives the full variable domain: GAGVSQTPSNKVTEKGKYVELRCDPISGHTALYWYRQSLGQGPEFLIYFQGTGAADDSGLPNDRFFAVRPEGSVSTLKIQRTERGDSAVYLCASSLKGYTDTQYFGPGTRLTVL.

This clonotype was detected only a few times. This beta chain is a stray read from a library made for alpha chains; its abundance is not meaningful. V usage is TRBV6-2 or TRBV6-3 and J usage is TRBJ2-7; perhaps TRBD1 as D (6 bases). Trimming removed 6 bases at V and 5 bases at J, with 11 bases between. The CDR3 has 12 residues. Germline V gene sequence: CDR1 MNHEY, CDR2 SVGEGT. CDR3 loop: CASRTGHDEQYF. CDR3 bases: TGTGCCAGCAGAACGGGACACGACGAGCAGTACTTC.

As concerns this clonotype: Found in a library prepared for alpha chains, this beta chain is an off-target read, and its abundance has little meaning. The CDR3: CASSSRVMNTEAFF. CDR3 sequence (DNA): TGTGCCAGCAGTTCCAGGGTAATGAACACTGAAGCTTTCTTT. J is TRBJ1-1 and V is TRBV12-3 or TRBV12-4, with a possible D match to TRBD1 (5 bases). The CDR3 consists of 14 residues. V was trimmed by 4 bases and J by 0 bases, leaving 9 bases between them.

Of note for this clonotype: This beta chain appears as a stray read in a library generated for alpha chains; its size is not informative. This chain links TRBV20-1 with TRBJ2-4, with D uncertain. The CDR3 spans 14 residues. V was pared by 3 bases and J by 5 bases, with 14 bases between. Germline loops: CDR1 DFQATT, CDR2 SNEGSKA (reference sequence). The CDR3 region is CSARYWQAQNIQYF. The CDR3 coding sequence is TGCAGTGCTAGGTATTGGCAGGCCCAAAACATTCAGTACTTC.

Of note for this clonotype: Within a library made for alpha chains, this beta chain is off target, and its count is uninformative. This chain uses TRBV6-1 with TRBJ1-2, with unresolved D. Trimming left V 2 bases short and J 1 base short, with 5 bases between. There are 13 residues in the CDR3. CDR1 is MNHNS and CDR2 is SASEGT in the germline V gene. The chain's CDR3 is CASSEYGNYGYTF. CDR3 DNA sequence: TGTGCCAGCAGTGAATATGGTAACTATGGCTACACCTTC.

This clonotype was counted a few times. This beta chain appears as a stray read in a library generated for alpha chains; its size is not informative. The chain links TRBV7-9 to TRBJ1-4; D gene ambiguous. The CDR3 runs to 14 residues. CDR1 and CDR2 from the germline V gene are SEHNR and FQNEAQ (reference sequence). Trimming removed 2 bases from V and 7 bases from J, with 11 bases in between. The CDR3 here is CASSLYQDREKLFF. The CDR3 DNA follows: TGTGCCAGCAGCTTATATCAGGACCGTGAAAAACTGTTTTTT.

This clonotype was seen a few times. This beta chain is off target for a library built for alpha chains, so its abundance means little. This chain uses TRBV25-1 with TRBJ1-5; TRBD1 matches at 10 bases. CDR1 and CDR2 (germline): MGHDK, SYGVNS. The trim removed 3 bases at V and 7 bases at J, leaving 6 bases unmatched. This CDR3 has 15 residues. In DNA, the CDR3 is TGTGCCAGCAGTGAGTGGGACAGGGGAAAACAGCCCCAGCATTTT. This codes for CASSEWDRGKQPQHF.

This clonotype was observed a handful of times. This beta chain came through as a stray read in a library set up for alpha chains, and its size says little. The genes are TRBV4-2 and TRBJ1-1, with D perhaps matching TRBD1 (6 bases). The CDR3 totals 17 residues. Trimming took off 0 bases at V and 1 base at J, with 15 bases between the two ends. Germline V gene sequence: CDR1 LGHNA, CDR2 YNFKEQ. The CDR3 region has the DNA TGTGCCAGCAGCCAAGATCCCCAGGGGATCTCGAACACTGAAGCTTTCTTT. This codes for CASSQDPQGISNTEAFF.

This clonotype rates as medium-sized. With the library built for alpha chains, this beta chain is off target and its frequency is not meaningful. This sequence joins TRBV5-1 and TRBJ2-3; D tentatively reads TRBD1 or TRBD2 (5 bases each). Trimming took 4 bases from V and 4 from J, leaving 16 bases between them. There are 15 residues in the CDR3. Looked up from germline, CDR1 is SGHRS and CDR2 is YFSETQ. CDR3 bases: TGCGCCAGCAGCCCCGGGACCCCTCGATCAGATACGCAGTATTTT. Protein: CASSPGTPRSDTQYF. The complete variable domain, with remaining parts taken from reference TRBV5-1 and TRBJ2-3, reads KAGVTQTPRYLIKTRGQQVTLSCSPISGHRSVSWYQQTPGQGLQFLFEYFSETQRNKGNFPGRFSGRQFSNSRSEMNVSTLELGDSALYLCASSPGTPRSDTQYFGPGTRLTVL.

Turning to this clonotype: For a library built for alpha chains, this beta chain is a stray read; little rests on its size. The chain links TRBV11-2 to TRBJ1-2; 10 bases are shared with TRBD1. V lost 5 bases, J lost 8 bases, and 17 bases stayed unmatched. CDR3 length equals 17 residues. Germline V gives CDR1 SGHAT, CDR2 FQNNGV. The CDR3: CASSQWGWDRGSGGYTF. CDR3 coding DNA: TGTGCCAGCAGCCAATGGGGCTGGGACAGGGGCTCAGGGGGCTACACCTTC.

Worth noting for this clonotype: This beta chain slipped into a library made for alpha chains as a stray read, so its size is not meaningful. The gene calls are TRBV2 and TRBJ1-4, with 7 bases that match TRBD1. CDR1 is SNHLY and CDR2 is FYNNEI in the germline V gene. CDR3 length: 15 residues. J was trimmed by 7 bases and V by 1 base; bases with no gene match: 6. The CDR3, as DNA: TGTGCCAGCAGTGAAGGGACAGGCCGGGGTGAAAAACTGTTTTTT. Translating it yields CASSEGTGRGEKLFF.

This clonotype was counted many times. This beta chain is a stray read from a library made for alpha chains; its abundance is not meaningful. V is TRBV3-1 and J is TRBJ1-5, with 7 bases fitting TRBD1. Trimming removed 1 base from V and 4 bases from J; junction bases left unmatched: 4. Germline V gene lookup returns CDR1 LGHDT and CDR2 YNNKEL (reference sequence). The CDR3 covers 15 residues. DNA for the CDR3: TGTGCCAGCAGCCAAGGCCAGGGGGTGAATCAGCCCCAGCATTTT. The encoded protein is CASSQGQGVNQPQHF.

The sample holds a few counts of this clonotype. A library made for alpha chains picked up this beta chain off target, so its size means little. The V call is TRBV29-1, the J call TRBJ2-2, with 11 bases aligning to TRBD2. Unmatched junction bases numbered 9, after V lost 5 bases and J lost 7 bases. Germline CDR1 is SQVTM and CDR2 is ANQGSEA. The CDR3 contains 15 residues. CDR3 residues: CSVILAGGPGGELFF. CDR3 DNA sequence: TGCAGCGTTATTTTAGCGGGGGGGCCCGGCGGGGAGCTGTTTTTT.

This clonotype was recorded a few times. The library was built for alpha chains, so this beta chain is an off-target read and its size means little. This chain connects TRBV5-1 to TRBJ1-3; D not resolved. The CDR3 loop spans 15 amino acids. With 0 bases removed from V and 3 bases from J, the gap between germline ends came to 10 bases. Germline V CDR1 and CDR2: SGHRS, YFSETQ. The CDR3 protein is CASSLAAGSGNTIYF. CDR3 nucleotides: TGCGCCAGCAGCTTGGCCGCGGGGAGTGGAAACACCATATATTTT.

This clonotype showed up many times. This beta chain lies outside the target of a library built for alpha chains; its clone size means little. The rearrangement joins TRBV15 to TRBJ2-5; 9 positions match TRBD2. V gave up 3 bases and J gave up 2 bases; unmatched junction bases: 4. This CDR3 has 15 residues. Germline CDR1 and CDR2: LNHNV and YYDKDF (reference sequence). DNA for the CDR3: TGTGCCACCAGCAGGGGGACTAGCCAGCAAGAGACCCAGTACTTC. It specifies CATSRGTSQQETQYF.

This clonotype was picked up many times. With the library built for alpha chains, this beta chain is off target and its frequency is not meaningful. This rearrangement joins TRBV20-1 to TRBJ2-3; 9 positions match TRBD2. CDR1 is DFQATT and CDR2 is SNEGSKA in the germline V gene (reference sequence). V trimming: 2 bases; J trimming: 8 bases; junction bases outside the gene matches: 8. The CDR3 has 14 amino acids. This chain's CDR3 is CSARWSRGGGTQYF. The CDR3 DNA is TGCAGTGCTAGATGGTCGCGGGGGGGAGGTACGCAGTATTTT.

Comment on this clonotype: This beta chain is an off-target read within a library intended for alpha chains, so its frequency means little. The rearrangement uses TRBV7-3 and TRBJ2-2; D is possibly TRBD2 (7 bases). Germline-derived CDR1 and CDR2 are SGHTA and FQGTGA. Trimming shortened V by 5 bases and J by 1 base, and 20 bases separated the two germline ends. CDR3 size: 18 residues. The CDR3 protein is CASSPNRAGALNTGELFF. Here the CDR3 DNA reads TGTGCCAGCAGCCCCAACCGGGCGGGGGCCCTGAACACCGGGGAGCTGTTTTTT.